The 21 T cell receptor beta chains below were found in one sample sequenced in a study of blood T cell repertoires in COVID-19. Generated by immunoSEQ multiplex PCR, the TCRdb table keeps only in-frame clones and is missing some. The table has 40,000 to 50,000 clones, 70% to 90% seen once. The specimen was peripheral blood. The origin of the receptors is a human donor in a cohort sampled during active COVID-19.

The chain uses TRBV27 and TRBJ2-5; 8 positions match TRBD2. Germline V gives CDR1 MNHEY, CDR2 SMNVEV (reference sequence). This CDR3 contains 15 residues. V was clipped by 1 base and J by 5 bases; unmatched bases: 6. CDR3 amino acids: CASSLLSGRRETQYF. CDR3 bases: TGTGCCAGCAGTTTATTAAGCGGGAGACGGGAGACCCAGTACTTC.

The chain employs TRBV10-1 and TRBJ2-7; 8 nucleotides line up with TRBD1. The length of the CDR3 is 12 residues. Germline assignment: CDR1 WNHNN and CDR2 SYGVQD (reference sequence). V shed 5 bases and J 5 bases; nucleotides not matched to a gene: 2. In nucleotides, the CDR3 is TGCGCCAGCAGTTTGGACAGGGACGAGCAGTACTTC. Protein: CASSLDRDEQYF.

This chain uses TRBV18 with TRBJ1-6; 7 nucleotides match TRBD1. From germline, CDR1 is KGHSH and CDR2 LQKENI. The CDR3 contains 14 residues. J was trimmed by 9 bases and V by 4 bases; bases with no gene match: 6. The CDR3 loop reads CASSLTDRVSPLHF. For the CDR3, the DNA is TGTGCCAGCTCACTAACCGACAGGGTTTCACCCCTCCACTTT.

As DNA, the CDR3 is TGTGCCAGCACCCGGACAGGGGGGATTGGGGCCCAGTACTTC. This encodes CASTRTGGIGAQYF. The chain links TRBV6-5 to TRBJ2-5; 10 nucleotides match TRBD1. In germline, CDR1 is MNHEY, CDR2 SVGAGI. The CDR3 contains 14 residues. J gave up 9 bases and V 7 bases, and 11 bases lay outside the gene matches.

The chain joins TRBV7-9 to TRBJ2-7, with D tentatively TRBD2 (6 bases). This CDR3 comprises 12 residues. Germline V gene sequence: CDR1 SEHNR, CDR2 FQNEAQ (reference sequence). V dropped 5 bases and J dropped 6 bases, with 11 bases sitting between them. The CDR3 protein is CASSGGPGEQYF. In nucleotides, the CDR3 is TGTGCCAGCAGCGGAGGGCCGGGCGAGCAGTACTTC.

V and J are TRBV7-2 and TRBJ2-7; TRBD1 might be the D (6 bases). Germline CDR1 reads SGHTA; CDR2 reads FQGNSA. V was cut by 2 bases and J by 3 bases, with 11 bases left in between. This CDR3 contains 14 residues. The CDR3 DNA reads TGTGCCAGCAGCTTAACCCGGACAGTCTACGAGCAGTACTTC. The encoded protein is CASSLTRTVYEQYF.

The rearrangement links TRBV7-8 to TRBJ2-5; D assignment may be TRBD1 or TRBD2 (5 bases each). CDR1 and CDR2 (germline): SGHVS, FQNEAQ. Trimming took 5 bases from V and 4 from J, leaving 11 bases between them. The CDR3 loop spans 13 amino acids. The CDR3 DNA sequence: TGTGCCAGCAGCCGAGGGGCTGGAGAGACCCAGTACTTC. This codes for CASSRGAGETQYF.

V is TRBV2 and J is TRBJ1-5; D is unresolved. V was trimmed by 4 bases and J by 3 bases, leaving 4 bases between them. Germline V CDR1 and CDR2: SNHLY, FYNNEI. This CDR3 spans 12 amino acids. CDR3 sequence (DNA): TGTGCCAGCAGTGTTAACAATCAGCCCCAGCATTTT. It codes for CASSVNNQPQHF.

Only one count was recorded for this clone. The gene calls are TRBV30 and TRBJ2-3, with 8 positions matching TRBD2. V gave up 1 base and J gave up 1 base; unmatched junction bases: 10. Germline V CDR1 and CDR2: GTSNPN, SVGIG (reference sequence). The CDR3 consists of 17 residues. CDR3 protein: CAWSGLAGAGGTDTQYF. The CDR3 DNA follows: TGTGCCTGGAGTGGCCTAGCGGGTGCGGGGGGCACAGATACGCAGTATTTT. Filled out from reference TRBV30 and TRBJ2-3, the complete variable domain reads SQTIHQWPATLVQPVGSPLSLECTVEGTSNPNLYWYRQAAGRGLQLLFYSVGIGQISSEVPQNLSASRPQDRQFILSSKKLLLSDSGFYLCAWSGLAGAGGTDTQYFGPGTRLTVL.

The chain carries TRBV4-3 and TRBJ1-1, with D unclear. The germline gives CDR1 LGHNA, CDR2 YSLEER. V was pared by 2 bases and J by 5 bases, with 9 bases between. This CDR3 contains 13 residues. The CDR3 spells CASSQRLSTEAFF. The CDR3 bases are TGCGCCAGCAGCCAACGCCTATCAACTGAAGCTTTCTTT.

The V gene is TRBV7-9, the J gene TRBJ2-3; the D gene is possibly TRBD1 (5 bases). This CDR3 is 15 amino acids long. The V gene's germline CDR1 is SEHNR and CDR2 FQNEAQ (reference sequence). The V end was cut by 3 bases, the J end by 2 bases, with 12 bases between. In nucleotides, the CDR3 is TGTGCCAGCAGCTTGAGACAGACCAACACAGATACGCAGTATTTT. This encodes CASSLRQTNTDTQYF.

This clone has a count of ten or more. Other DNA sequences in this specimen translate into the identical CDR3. The DNA of the CDR3 is TGTGCCAGCAGTTATTCAGGACTAGCGGGAACCCTCTACAATGAGCAGTTCTTC. As protein: CASSYSGLAGTLYNEQFF. The chain carries TRBV6-2 or TRBV6-3 and TRBJ2-1; 12 positions agree with TRBD2. Germline V gene lookup returns CDR1 MNHEY and CDR2 SVGEGT. The V and J ends lost 3 bases and 3 bases, in that order; junction bases with no gene match: 9. CDR3 size: 18 residues.

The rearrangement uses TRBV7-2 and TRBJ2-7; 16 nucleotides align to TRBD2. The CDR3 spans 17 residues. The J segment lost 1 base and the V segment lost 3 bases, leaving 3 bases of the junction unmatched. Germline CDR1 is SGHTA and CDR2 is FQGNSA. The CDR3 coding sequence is TGTGCCAGCAGCTTGGGACTAGCGGGAGGGCCGTCCTACGAGCAGTACTTC. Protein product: CASSLGLAGGPSYEQYF. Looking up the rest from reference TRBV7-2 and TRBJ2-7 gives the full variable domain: GAGVSQSPSNKVTEKGKDVELRCDPISGHTALYWYRQSLGQGLEFLIYFQGNSAPDKSGLPSDRFSAERTGGSVSTLTIQRTQQEDSAVYLCASSLGLAGGPSYEQYFGPGTRLTVT.

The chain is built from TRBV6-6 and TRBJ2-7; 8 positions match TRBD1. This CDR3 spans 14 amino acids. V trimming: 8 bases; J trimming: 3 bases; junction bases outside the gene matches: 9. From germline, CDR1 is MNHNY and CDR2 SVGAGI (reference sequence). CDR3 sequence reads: CASSSRGQRYEQYF. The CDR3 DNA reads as TGTGCCAGCTCGTCCAGGGGGCAGCGCTACGAGCAGTACTTC.

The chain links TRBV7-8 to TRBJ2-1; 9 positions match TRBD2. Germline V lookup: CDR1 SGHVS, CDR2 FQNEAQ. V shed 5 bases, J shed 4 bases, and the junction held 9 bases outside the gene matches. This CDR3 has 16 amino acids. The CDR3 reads CASSPIGGRAYNEQFF. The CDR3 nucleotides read TGTGCCAGCAGCCCAATTGGCGGGAGGGCTTACAATGAGCAGTTCTTC.

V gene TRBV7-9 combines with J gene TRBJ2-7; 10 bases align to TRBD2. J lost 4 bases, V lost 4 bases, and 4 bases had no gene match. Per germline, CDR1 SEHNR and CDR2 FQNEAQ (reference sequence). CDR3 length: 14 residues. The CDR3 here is CASSSSGRGYEQYF. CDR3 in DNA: TGTGCCAGCAGCTCAAGCGGGAGGGGTTACGAGCAGTACTTC. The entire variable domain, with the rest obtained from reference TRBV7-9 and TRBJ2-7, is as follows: DTGVSQNPRHKITKRGQNVTFRCDPISEHNRLYWYRQTLGQGPEFLTYFQNEAQLEKSRLLSDRFSAERPKGSFSTLEIQRTEQGDSAMYLCASSSSGRGYEQYFGPGTRLTVT.

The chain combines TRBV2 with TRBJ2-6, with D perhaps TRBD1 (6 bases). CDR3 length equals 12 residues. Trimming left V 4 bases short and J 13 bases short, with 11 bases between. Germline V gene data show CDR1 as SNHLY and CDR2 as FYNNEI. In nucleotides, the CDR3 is TGTGCCAGCAGTGTACAGGGTAGGGTCCTGACTTTC. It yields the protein CASSVQGRVLTF.

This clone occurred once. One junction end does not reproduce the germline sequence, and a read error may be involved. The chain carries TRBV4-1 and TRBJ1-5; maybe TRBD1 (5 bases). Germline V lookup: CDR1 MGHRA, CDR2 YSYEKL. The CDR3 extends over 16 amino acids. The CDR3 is CASSQDQGKGNLPQHF. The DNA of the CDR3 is TGCGCCAGCAGCCAAGATCAGGGTAAGGGGAATCTGCCCCAGCATTTT.

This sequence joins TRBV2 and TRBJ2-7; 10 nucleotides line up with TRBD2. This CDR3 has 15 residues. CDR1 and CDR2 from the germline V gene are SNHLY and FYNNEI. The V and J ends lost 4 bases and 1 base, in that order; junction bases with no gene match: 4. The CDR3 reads CASSGAGGPSYEQYF. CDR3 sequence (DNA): TGTGCCAGCAGTGGAGCGGGAGGGCCATCCTACGAGCAGTACTTC.

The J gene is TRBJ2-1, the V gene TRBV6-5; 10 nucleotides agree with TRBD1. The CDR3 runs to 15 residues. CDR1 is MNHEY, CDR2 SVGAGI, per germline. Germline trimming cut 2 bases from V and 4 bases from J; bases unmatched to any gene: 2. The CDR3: CASSYRDRGYNEQFF. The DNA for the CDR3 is TGTGCCAGCAGTTACCGGGACAGGGGTTACAATGAGCAGTTCTTC.

The CDR3 here is CTSSQDPGSDNEQFF. As DNA, the CDR3 is TGCACCAGCAGCCAAGACCCGGGTAGCGACAATGAGCAGTTCTTC. The chain carries TRBV1 and TRBJ2-1; the table's D call, TRBD2, was not checked against the DNA. TRBV1 is a documented pseudogene. This CDR3 contains 15 residues.